The present T cell receptor beta chain was sequenced within a study of blood T cell repertoires in COVID-19. Trimming took off 6 bases at V and 8 bases at J, with 19 bases between the two ends. The V gene's germline CDR1 is MNHEY and CDR2 SVGAGI. The CDR3 covers 15 residues. This clone was detected only a few times. TCRdb's copy holds only in-frame clones and misses some; the assay was immunoSEQ multiplex PCR. This sample carries 130,000 to 150,000 clones, about four fifths of them seen once, and the ten largest clones take approximately 9.2%. The sample consisted of peripheral blood. The chain employs TRBV6-5 and TRBJ1-4, with D possibly TRBD1 on 5 matching bases. The receptor comes from a human donor with acute or convalescent COVID-19. The donor label of this sample is uncertain. This CDR3 reads CASSPLGQAGEKLFF. CDR3 in DNA: TGTGCCAGCAGCCCCCTGGGGCAGGCAGGGGAAAAACTGTTTTTT.